This entry lists 29 T cell receptor beta chains sequenced from one sample in a study of spatial heterogeneity in lung cancer. A single record per CDR3 protein comes from TCRdb applying MiXCR to the 5' RACE reads. The data show approximately 93,000 distinct CDR3 sequences, roughly a fifth seen once. Time point in this sample: blood at routine non-recurrence follow-up after resection. Material: PBMCs, obtained at follow-up. All receptors derive from a male donor with early-stage non-small cell lung cancer.

This rearrangement joins TRBV2 to TRBJ2-1, with D possibly being TRBD1 or TRBD2 (5 bases each). The CDR3 consists of 14 residues. Germline CDR1 is SNHLY and CDR2 is FYNNEI. Trimming stripped 7 bases from V and 9 bases from J, with 19 bases between. Written as DNA, the CDR3 is TGTGCCAGCAAACGGGACCGCCGGAGTGGTGAGCAGTTCTTC. Its translation: CASKRDRRSGEQFF.

The rearrangement links TRBV29-1 to TRBJ1-1, with 8 bases fitting TRBD1. Germline V gene lookup returns CDR1 SQVTM and CDR2 ANQGSEA. There are 12 residues in the CDR3. J lost 4 bases, V lost 5 bases, and 3 bases had no gene match. The chain's CDR3 is CSVHRGVTEAFF. CDR3 nucleotide sequence: TGCAGCGTTCACAGGGGGGTCACTGAAGCTTTCTTT.

The chain has TRBV7-3 and TRBJ2-5, with 11 bases that match TRBD2. The CDR3 is 14 amino acids. The ends lost 5 bases at V and 4 bases at J; junction bases unmatched: 3. Germline values: CDR1 SGHTA, CDR2 FQGTGA. This CDR3 reads CASSRSGRGETQYF. CDR3 coding DNA: TGTGCCAGCAGCCGTAGCGGGAGGGGAGAGACCCAGTACTTC.

This clonotype was observed a few times. The chain has TRBV9 and TRBJ2-7, with D tentatively TRBD1 or TRBD2 (5 bases each). The germline V and J ends were trimmed by 0 bases and 5 bases, with 21 bases remaining between them. Germline V lookup: CDR1 SGDLS, CDR2 YYNGEE. The CDR3 runs to 17 residues. The CDR3 nucleotides are TGTGCCAGCAGCGTAGAGTGGTCGGGGCCGAACTACCACGAGCAGTACGTC. Its protein product is CASSVEWSGPNYHEQYV.

This clonotype was counted between two and nine times. J is TRBJ2-1 and V is TRBV10-3, with a tentative D call TRBD1 (6 bases). Germline V gene sequence: CDR1 ENHRY, CDR2 SYGVKD. With 5 bases removed from V and 3 bases from J, the gap between germline ends came to 8 bases. This CDR3 comprises 13 residues. The CDR3 here is CAISTGFYNEQFF. The DNA of the CDR3 is TGTGCCATCAGTACAGGGTTCTACAATGAGCAGTTCTTC.

This clonotype was detected a few times. The chain joins TRBV15 to TRBJ2-5; TRBD2 agrees at 9 bases. CDR1 LNHNV and CDR2 YYDKDF come from the germline V gene (reference sequence). The J segment lost 4 bases and the V segment lost 8 bases, leaving 11 bases of the junction unmatched. This CDR3 is 15 amino acids long. The CDR3 bases are TGTGCCACCTCGGACACTCGCGGGAGGGGAGAGACCCAGTACTTC. Protein product: CATSDTRGRGETQYF.

This clonotype was recorded a few times. The gene calls are TRBV9 and TRBJ1-1; 9 bases agree with TRBD1. Unmatched junction bases numbered 7, after V lost 4 bases and J lost 6 bases. Germline V gene sequence: CDR1 SGDLS, CDR2 YYNGEE. This CDR3 has 14 residues. The CDR3 is CASSPGQGWAEAFF. The CDR3 coding sequence is TGTGCCAGCAGCCCAGGACAGGGGTGGGCTGAAGCTTTCTTT.

The rearrangement uses TRBV20-1 and TRBJ2-7, with 12 nucleotides matching TRBD1. V lost 5 bases, J lost 6 bases, and 8 bases stayed unmatched. Looked up from germline, CDR1 is DFQATT and CDR2 is SNEGSKA (reference sequence). This CDR3 region has 14 residues. CDR3 DNA sequence: TGCAGTGCTGAGACCGGGACAGGGGGCCTCGAGCAGTACTTC. It codes for CSAETGTGGLEQYF.

This clonotype occurred many times. This chain connects TRBV2 to TRBJ1-3; D is undetermined. Trimming took off 6 bases at V and 7 bases at J, with 13 bases between the two ends. CDR1 SNHLY and CDR2 FYNNEI come from the germline V gene. The CDR3 consists of 13 residues. DNA for the CDR3: TGTGCCAGCAGCGGACGGCTTGGCAACACCATATATTTT. Translation gives CASSGRLGNTIYF.

The chain employs TRBV20-1 and TRBJ2-1; no reliable D call. There are 16 residues in the CDR3. Germline values: CDR1 DFQATT, CDR2 SNEGSKA (reference sequence). Trimming removed 0 bases from V and 0 bases from J, with 12 bases in between. The CDR3 sequence is CSAREVGVSSYNEQFF. In DNA form, the CDR3 reads TGCAGTGCTAGAGAGGTAGGAGTGAGCTCCTACAATGAGCAGTTCTTC.

This clonotype was observed a handful of times. The chain uses TRBV3-1 and TRBJ1-1; 8 nucleotides match TRBD1. J lost 0 bases, V lost 2 bases, and 2 bases had no gene match. Germline CDR1 LGHDT, CDR2 YNNKEL (reference sequence). The CDR3 contains 15 residues. This chain's CDR3 is CASSQRQGMNTEAFF. CDR3 in DNA: TGTGCCAGCAGCCAACGACAGGGGATGAACACTGAAGCTTTCTTT.

V usage is TRBV9 and J usage is TRBJ2-1, with D uncertain. Germline V lookup: CDR1 SGDLS, CDR2 YYNGEE. With 0 bases removed from V and 3 bases from J, the gap between germline ends came to 10 bases. The CDR3 totals 15 residues. The CDR3 here is CASSVDYNLYNEQFF. The CDR3 region has the DNA TGTGCCAGCAGCGTAGACTATAATCTCTACAATGAGCAGTTCTTC.

The chain has TRBV19 and TRBJ1-5; possibly TRBD1 for D (5 bases). Trimming took off 5 bases at V and 1 base at J, with 12 bases between the two ends. Germline lookup yields CDR1 LNHDA and CDR2 SQIVND (reference sequence). The CDR3 runs to 15 residues. This CDR3 is CASSWDGVSNQPQHF. The CDR3 bases are TGTGCCAGTAGTTGGGACGGTGTGAGCAATCAGCCCCAGCATTTT.

The gene calls are TRBV5-1 and TRBJ2-1; 13 bases line up with TRBD2. Germline lookup yields CDR1 SGHRS and CDR2 YFSETQ. CDR3 length equals 17 residues. V shed 4 bases and J 9 bases; nucleotides not matched to a gene: 13. The CDR3 nucleotides are TGCGCCAGCAGCCCGCCCGCGACTAGCGGGAGGTCCGGTGAGCAGTTCTTC. As protein: CASSPPATSGRSGEQFF.

This chain connects TRBV6-5 to TRBJ2-5, with D possibly being TRBD2 (7 bases). The V gene lost 8 bases and the J gene lost 4 bases, with 23 bases spanning the gap. The CDR3 has 16 amino acids. The V gene's germline CDR1 is MNHEY and CDR2 SVGAGI. The CDR3 is CASGFFWRGRPETQYF. Here the CDR3 DNA reads TGTGCCAGCGGTTTTTTTTGGCGGGGGCGACCAGAGACCCAGTACTTC.

This clonotype occurred many times. V usage is TRBV12-3 or TRBV12-4 and J usage is TRBJ2-3; TRBD2 matches 8 bases. V lost 6 bases and J lost 3; bases outside the gene matches: 14. The CDR3 contains 17 residues. Here the CDR3 reads CASSSMTGTRLTDTQYF. The CDR3 region has the DNA TGTGCCAGCAGCTCTATGACCGGGACTAGACTTACAGATACGCAGTATTTT.

This clonotype was seen a handful of times. V is TRBV6-1 and J is TRBJ1-5; unclear D gene. This CDR3 has 11 amino acids. Germline CDR1 is MNHNS and CDR2 is SASEGT. V dropped 1 base and J dropped 16 bases, with 11 bases sitting between them. The CDR3 sequence is CASSEVFTLHF. In nucleotides, the CDR3 is TGTGCCAGCAGTGAAGTTTTTACCCTCCATTTT.

The chain uses TRBV27 and TRBJ2-1, with 8 bases identical to TRBD1. CDR1 is MNHEY, CDR2 SMNVEV, per germline (reference sequence). The V and J ends lost 5 bases and 7 bases, in that order; junction bases with no gene match: 7. The CDR3 covers 14 residues. CDR3 loop: CASSPGQASNEQFF. In DNA form, the CDR3 reads TGTGCCAGCAGTCCGGGACAGGCGTCGAATGAGCAGTTCTTC.

The V call is TRBV12-5, the J call TRBJ1-2, with TRBD1 matching 8 bases. The CDR3 contains 14 residues. CDR1 and CDR2 (germline): LGHNT, FRNRAP. Losses at the gene ends were 3 bases for V and 5 bases for J; bases not matched to a gene: 5. In DNA form, the CDR3 reads TGTGCTAGTGGTTTTGCACAGGGGGAGTATGGCTACACCTTC. Residues: CASGFAQGEYGYTF.

The V gene is TRBV6-5, the J gene TRBJ2-4; tentatively, D is TRBD2 (7 bases). Deletions cut 3 bases from V and 9 bases from J, with 18 bases between. The length of the CDR3 is 15 residues. Germline lookup yields CDR1 MNHEY and CDR2 SVGAGI. The DNA for the CDR3 is TGTGCCAGCAGTTATTTAGCCGGGGGGCAAGTCATTCAGTACTTC. Amino acid sequence: CASSYLAGGQVIQYF.

The gene calls are TRBV5-5 and TRBJ2-1, with 9 bases identical to TRBD2. The CDR3 has 16 residues. V lost 2 bases, J lost 0 bases, and 3 bases stayed unmatched. The germline V gene encodes CDR1 SGHKS and CDR2 YYEKEE (reference sequence). The CDR3 bases are TGTGCCAGCAGCTTTAGCGGGAGCGTCTCCTACAATGAGCAGTTCTTC. Translating gives CASSFSGSVSYNEQFF.

The chain couples TRBV6-2 or TRBV6-3 to TRBJ1-1; no definite D call. The germline gives CDR1 MNHEY, CDR2 SVGEGT. The CDR3 has 15 residues. Trimming took off 7 bases at V and 0 bases at J, with 15 bases between the two ends. The CDR3 is CASTAGMVLNTEAFF. The DNA for the CDR3 is TGTGCCAGCACCGCAGGAATGGTCTTGAACACTGAAGCTTTCTTT.

This clonotype was observed a handful of times. J is TRBJ2-3 and V is TRBV7-2, with 12 nucleotides matching TRBD1. Unmatched junction bases numbered 5, after V lost 5 bases and J lost 5 bases. The CDR3 has 15 amino acids. The germline V gene has CDR1 SGHTA and CDR2 FQGNSA. The CDR3 spells CASSLGQGAQDTQYF. CDR3 nucleotide sequence: TGTGCCAGCAGCCTGGGACAGGGGGCGCAAGATACGCAGTATTTT.

V and J are TRBV12-3 or TRBV12-4 and TRBJ1-1; 9 bases line up with TRBD1. V trimming: 6 bases; J trimming: 10 bases; junction bases outside the gene matches: 12. The CDR3 contains 14 residues. For the CDR3, the DNA is TGTGCCAGCAGGGAAACAGGGGGCGCTTTCCCAGCTTTCTTT. This translates into CASRETGGAFPAFF.

Only a few counts were recorded for this clonotype. The rearrangement joins TRBV6-2 or TRBV6-3 to TRBJ2-7, with 12 nucleotides matching TRBD2. Per germline, CDR1 MNHEY and CDR2 SVGEGT. CDR3 size: 15 residues. V gave up 6 bases and J gave up 2 bases; unmatched junction bases: 5. CDR3 nucleotides: TGTGCCAGCAGACCTGGACTAGCGGGACCCTACGAGCAGTACTTC. This codes for CASRPGLAGPYEQYF.

In this sample, this clonotype turned up a few times. The chain couples TRBV29-1 to TRBJ2-7; weak D call: TRBD2 (6 bases). This CDR3 has 16 amino acids. Germline V gene lookup returns CDR1 SQVTM and CDR2 ANQGSEA. V was pared by 2 bases and J by 2 bases, with 19 bases between. The CDR3 reads CSVEKLGGRGAYEQYF. In nucleotides, the CDR3 is TGCAGCGTTGAAAAACTAGGAGGGAGAGGCGCCTACGAGCAGTACTTC.

CDR3 residues: CASSRTDSNTGELFF. DNA for the CDR3: TGTGCCAGCAGCCGGACGGATTCCAACACCGGGGAGCTGTTTTTT. The rearrangement uses TRBV5-6 and TRBJ2-2; D not resolved. Germline loops: CDR1 SGHDT, CDR2 YYEEEE. The CDR3 sequence is 15 residues long. V lost 4 bases to trimming and J lost 2 bases, with 12 bases between them.

The rearrangement uses TRBV5-4 and TRBJ1-1; D gene ambiguous. The V end lost 4 bases, the J end lost 4 bases, and 8 bases lay between the germline ends. From germline, CDR1 is SGHNT and CDR2 YYREEE (reference sequence). The CDR3 consists of 12 residues. CDR3 bases: TGTGCCAGCAGCAACAGCTTCACTGAAGCTTTCTTT. Its translation: CASSNSFTEAFF. Variable domain in full (rest from reference TRBV5-4 and TRBJ1-1): ETGVTQSPTHLIKTRGQQVTLRCSSQSGHNTVSWYQQALGQGPQFIFQYYREEENGRGNFPPRFSGLQFPNYSSELNVNALELDDSALYLCASSNSFTEAFFGQGTRLTVV.

The V and J genes are TRBV4-3 and TRBJ2-3; no clear D. The V gene's germline CDR1 is LGHNA and CDR2 YSLEER. CDR3 size: 15 residues. Between the trimmed V and J ends, which lost 1 base and 3 bases, there was a span of 11 bases. The CDR3 sequence: CASSQGLGQTDTQYF. The CDR3 coding sequence is TGCGCCAGCAGCCAAGGCCTAGGGCAAACAGATACGCAGTATTTT.